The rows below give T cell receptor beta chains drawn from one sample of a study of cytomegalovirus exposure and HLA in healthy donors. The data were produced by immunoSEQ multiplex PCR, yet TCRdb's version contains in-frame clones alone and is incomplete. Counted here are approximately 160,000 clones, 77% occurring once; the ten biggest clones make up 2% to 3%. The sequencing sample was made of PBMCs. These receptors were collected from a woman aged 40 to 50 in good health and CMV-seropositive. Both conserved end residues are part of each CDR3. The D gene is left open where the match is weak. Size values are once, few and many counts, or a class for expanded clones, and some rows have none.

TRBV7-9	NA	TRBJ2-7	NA	CASSWTASYEQYF	TGTGCCAGCAGCTGGACAGCCTCCTACGAGCAGTACTTC
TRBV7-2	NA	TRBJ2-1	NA	CASSQNGPTGNEQFF	TGTGCCAGCAGCCAAAACGGCCCAACGGGAAATGAGCAGTTCTTC
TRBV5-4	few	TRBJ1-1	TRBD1	CASSWDRLNTEAFF	TGTGCCAGCAGCTGGGACAGGTTGAACACTGAAGCTTTCTTT
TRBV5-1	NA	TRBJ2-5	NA	CASSFTGSGSETQYF	TGCGCCAGCAGCTTTACAGGGTCGGGTTCCGAGACCCAGTACTTC
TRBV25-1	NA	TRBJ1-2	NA	CASSGTSGGYGYTF	TGTGCCAGCAGTGGAACGTCGGGGGGATATGGCTACACCTTC
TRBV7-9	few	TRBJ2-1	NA	CASSARQNNEQFF	TGTGCCAGCAGCGCCCGTCAGAACAATGAGCAGTTCTTC
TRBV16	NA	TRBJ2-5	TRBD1	CASSQQFGQGQETQYF	TGTGCCAGCAGCCAACAGTTCGGACAGGGACAGGAGACCCAGTACTTC
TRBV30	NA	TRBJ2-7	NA	CAWSLYSYEQYF	TGTGCCTGGAGTTTATATAGCTACGAGCAGTACTTC
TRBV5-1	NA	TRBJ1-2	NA	CASSLEGYGYTF	TGCGCCAGCAGCTTGGAGGGGTATGGCTACACCTTC
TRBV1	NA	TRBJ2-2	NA	CTSSQGLTGPNTGELFF	TGCACCAGCAGCCAGGGACTCACAGGTCCGAACACCGGGGAGCTGTTTTTT
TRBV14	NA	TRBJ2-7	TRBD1	CASSQGQGGIYEQYF	TGTGCCAGCAGCCAGGGACAGGGAGGCATCTACGAGCAGTACTTC
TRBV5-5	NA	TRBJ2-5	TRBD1	CASSFRGQETQYF	TGTGCCAGCAGCTTCAGGGGGCAAGAGACCCAGTACTTC
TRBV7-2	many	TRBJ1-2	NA	CASSPTGAYGYTF	TGTGCCAGCAGCCCGACAGGCGCCTATGGCTACACCTTC
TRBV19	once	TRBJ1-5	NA	CASRGGFQPQHF	TGTGCCAGTAGAGGGGGATTCCAGCCCCAGCATTTT
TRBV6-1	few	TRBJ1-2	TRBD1	CASSGAGGYGYTF	TGTGCCAGCAGTGGAGCAGGGGGCTATGGCTACACCTTC
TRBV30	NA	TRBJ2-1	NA	CAWSLGLDNEQFF	TGTGCCTGGAGTCTAGGACTCGACAATGAGCAGTTCTTC
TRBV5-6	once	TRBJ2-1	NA	CASSLFVGGSYNEQFF	TGTGCCAGCAGCTTGTTTGTCGGGGGCTCCTACAATGAGCAGTTCTTC
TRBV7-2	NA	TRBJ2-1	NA	CASSFYSDIKQFF	TGTGCCAGCAGCTTCTACTCGGACATAAAGCAGTTCTTC